Each of the 12 T cell receptor beta chains below was sequenced from the same sample in a study of blood T cell repertoires in COVID-19. Some clones are missing from TCRdb's copy, which holds only in-frame ones; the method was immunoSEQ multiplex PCR. The sample consists of hundreds of thousands of clones, around 87% of them appearing once. Sequencing was done on a sample of peripheral blood. The receptor source for this set is a woman aged 50 to 65 with COVID-19, enrolled during active disease.

The V gene is TRBV9, the J gene TRBJ1-2, with a tentative D call TRBD1 (6 bases). The CDR3 is 18 amino acids. CDR1 and CDR2 (germline): SGDLS, YYNGEE. Between the trimmed V and J ends, which lost 0 bases and 8 bases, there was a span of 26 bases. CDR3 DNA sequence: TGTGCCAGCAGCGTAGGCCCCCCCAGGGGCATAACCCTGGAGGGCTACACCTTC. It translates to CASSVGPPRGITLEGYTF.

CDR3 loop: CAISGSPGLAGAGNEQFF. In DNA, the CDR3 is TGTGCCATCAGTGGGTCTCCGGGACTAGCGGGAGCTGGCAATGAGCAGTTCTTC. The gene calls are TRBV10-3 and TRBJ2-1; 14 bases are a match to TRBD2. Germline loops: CDR1 ENHRY, CDR2 SYGVKD. The CDR3 spans 18 residues. V lost 4 bases to trimming and J lost 6 bases; unmatched junction nucleotides: 11.

This chain connects TRBV5-6 to TRBJ2-2, with D possibly matching TRBD2 (6 bases). Germline V gene lookup returns CDR1 SGHDT and CDR2 YYEEEE. Trimming stripped 4 bases from V and 4 bases from J, with 17 bases between. The CDR3 loop spans 16 amino acids. The CDR3 protein is CASSPGLGGTTGELFF. CDR3 nucleotide sequence: TGTGCCAGCAGCCCGGGACTCGGCGGGACCACCGGGGAGCTGTTTTTT.

The chain combines TRBV12-1 with TRBJ1-1; the table assigns TRBD1, which was not confirmed against the DNA. TRBV12-1 is a documented pseudogene. This CDR3 is built from 14 residues. The CDR3 reads CASSRTTENTEAFF. CDR3 in DNA: TGTGCCAGCAGCCGAACGACAGAGAACACTGAAGCTTTCTTT.

V and J are TRBV6-5 and TRBJ1-1, with 8 positions matching TRBD1. V dropped 5 bases and J dropped 1; count of bases not matched to a gene: 3. Germline CDR1 is MNHEY and CDR2 is SVGAGI. This CDR3 contains 14 residues. In DNA form, the CDR3 reads TGTGCCAGCAGTCGGACAGGGTCGAACACTGAAGCTTTCTTT. It is translated as CASSRTGSNTEAFF.

The chain employs TRBV18 and TRBJ2-7, with a possible D match to TRBD2 (7 bases). This CDR3 region has 15 residues. Trimming pared 2 bases from V and 0 bases from J, leaving 11 bases between. The V gene's germline CDR1 is KGHSH and CDR2 LQKENI. CDR3 in amino acids: CASSPSGGLSYEQYF. Written as DNA, the CDR3 is TGTGCCAGCTCACCATCGGGGGGCCTCTCCTACGAGCAGTACTTC.

The chain has TRBV18 and TRBJ2-3, with 7 positions matching TRBD2. This CDR3 is 15 amino acids long. The V gene's germline CDR1 is KGHSH and CDR2 LQKENI. The junction had 6 bases not matched to a gene; V was cut back by 3 bases and J by 3 bases. The DNA of the CDR3 is TGTGCCAGCTCACCCTCGGGGGGAGGGACAGATACGCAGTATTTT. It encodes CASSPSGGGTDTQYF.

The chain links TRBV27 to TRBJ1-1, with D uncertain. The CDR3 is made up of 14 amino acids. The V gene lost 0 bases and the J gene lost 5 bases, with 10 bases spanning the gap. Germline V CDR1 and CDR2: MNHEY, SMNVEV (reference sequence). The CDR3 region is CASSLSGVGTEAFF. CDR3 bases: TGTGCCAGCAGTTTATCGGGAGTGGGGACTGAAGCTTTCTTT.

V gene TRBV7-2 combines with J gene TRBJ2-7, with 7 nucleotides matching TRBD2. CDR1 is SGHTA and CDR2 is FQGNSA in the germline V gene. V gave up 2 bases and J gave up 4 bases; unmatched junction bases: 8. The CDR3 extends over 15 amino acids. The DNA for the CDR3 is TGTGCCAGCAGCTTAAATCCGCCGGGGGGTTACGAGCAGTACTTC. This encodes CASSLNPPGGYEQYF.

The chain has TRBV15 and TRBJ1-5; no firm D call. This CDR3 contains 12 residues. V shed 5 bases and J shed 9 bases, with 11 bases lying between them. The germline CDR1 and CDR2 sequences are LNHNV and YYDKDF (reference sequence). The CDR3: CATSSSGGPQHF. The CDR3 DNA reads as TGTGCCACCAGCTCATCGGGTGGGCCCCAGCATTTT. Together with reference TRBV15 and TRBJ1-5, the CDR3 gives the full variable domain: DAMVIQNPRYQVTQFGKPVTLSCSQTLNHNVMYWYQQKSSQAPKLLFHYYDKDFNNEADTPDNFQSRRPNTSFCFLDIRSPGLGDTAMYLCATSSSGGPQHFGDGTRLSIL.

V gene TRBV14 combines with J gene TRBJ1-2; no reliable D call. The CDR3 loop spans 13 amino acids. V lost 4 bases and J lost 4, with 10 bases in between. CDR1 SGHDN and CDR2 FVKESK come from the germline V gene. The CDR3, as DNA: TGTGCCAGCAGCCGCGAGGGAATCTATGGCTACACCTTC. Its translation: CASSREGIYGYTF. The full variable domain, rest sourced from reference TRBV14 and TRBJ1-2, is EAGVTQFPSHSVIEKGQTVTLRCDPISGHDNLYWYRRVMGKEIKFLLHFVKESKQDESGMPNNRFLAERTGGTYSTLKVQPAELEDSGVYFCASSREGIYGYTFGSGTRLTVV.

This clone has only a few counts. The gene calls are TRBV7-6 and TRBJ2-7; D ambiguous. The CDR3 loop spans 15 amino acids. V lost 2 bases and J 0 bases, leaving 11 bases between the germline ends. Germline V gene sequence: CDR1 SGHVS, CDR2 FNYEAQ. In DNA form, the CDR3 reads TGTGCCAGCAGCTTAACAGCTGAAAGCTCCTACGAGCAGTACTTC. It translates to CASSLTAESSYEQYF. Supplemented by reference TRBV7-6 and TRBJ2-7, the full variable domain reads GAGVSQSPRYKVTKRGQDVALRCDPISGHVSLYWYRQALGQGPEFLTYFNYEAQQDKSGLPNDRFSAERPEGSISTLTIQRTEQRDSAMYRCASSLTAESSYEQYFGPGTRLTVT.